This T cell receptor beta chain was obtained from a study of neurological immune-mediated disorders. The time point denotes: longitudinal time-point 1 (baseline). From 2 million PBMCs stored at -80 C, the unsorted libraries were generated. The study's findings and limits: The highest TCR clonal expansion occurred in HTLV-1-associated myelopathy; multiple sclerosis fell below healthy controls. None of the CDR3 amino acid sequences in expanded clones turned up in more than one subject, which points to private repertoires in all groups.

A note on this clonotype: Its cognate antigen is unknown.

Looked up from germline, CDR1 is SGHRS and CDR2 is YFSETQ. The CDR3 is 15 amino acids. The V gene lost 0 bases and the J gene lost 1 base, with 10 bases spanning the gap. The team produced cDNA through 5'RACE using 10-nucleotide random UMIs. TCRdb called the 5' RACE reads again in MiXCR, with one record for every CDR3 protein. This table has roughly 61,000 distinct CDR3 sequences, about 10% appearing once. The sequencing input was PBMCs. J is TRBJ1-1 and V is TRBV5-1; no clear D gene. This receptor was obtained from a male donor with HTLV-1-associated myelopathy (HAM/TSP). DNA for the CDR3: TGCGCCAGCAGCTTGGCCATGGGCGGGAACACTGAAGCTTTCTTT. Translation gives CASSLAMGGNTEAFF.